The sequence of this T cell receptor beta chain was determined in a study of T cells in Graves' hyperthyroidism and ophthalmopathy. RNA transcripts gave rise to amplified TCR beta CDR3 regions. The HTBI set primed first-round TCR CDR3 RT-PCR. From the multiplex PCR reads, TCRdb called clonotypes with MiXCR, one entry per CDR3 protein. The data contain fewer than 650,000 distinct CDR3 sequences, 14% of them singletons. This clonotype has just a few counts. Germline V gene lookup returns CDR1 SGHTA and CDR2 FQGTGA. The length of the CDR3 is 15 residues. V was pared by 5 bases and J by 2 bases, with 6 bases of the junction left unmatched.

The chain employs TRBV7-3 and TRBJ2-3; 8 positions agree with TRBD2. The TCR comes from a woman aged 40 to 50 with Graves' hyperthyroidism. Material: blood. The CDR3 nucleotides are TGTGCCAGCAGCGTAGCGGGGCACCCCACAGATACGCAGTATTTT. Amino acid sequence: CASSVAGHPTDTQYF.